Listed here are 30 T cell receptor beta chains from one sample, sequenced in a study of shared clonotypes between healthy human individuals. Generated by immunoSEQ multiplex PCR, the TCRdb table keeps only in-frame clones and is missing some. The profile shows more than 850,000 clones, 75% to 80% of them singletons. The sequencing input was memory CD4+ T cells from PBMCs. Subset specified: CD45RA-negative fraction. Source of these receptors: a man aged 18 to 30 in good health. Some clones in this sample may be carry-over from other donors' samples.

J is TRBJ2-1 and V is TRBV7-9; D uncertain. The germline CDR1 and CDR2 sequences are SEHNR and FQNEAQ (reference sequence). This CDR3 has 12 amino acids. V lost 3 bases and J 5 bases, leaving 5 bases between the germline ends. Written as DNA, the CDR3 is TGTGCCAGCAGCTTCAGTAACAATGAGCAGTTCTTC. As protein: CASSFSNNEQFF.

The chain combines TRBV28 with TRBJ2-1; 7 positions agree with TRBD2. CDR1 and CDR2 from the germline V gene are MDHEN and SYDVKM. J lost 8 bases, V lost 5 bases, and 15 bases had no gene match. The CDR3 extends over 16 amino acids. The CDR3 nucleotides read TGTGCCAGCAGTCGGGGTGGGGCGGGAGAGATATATGAGCAGTTCTTC. Translated: CASSRGGAGEIYEQFF.

This chain joins TRBV5-6 and TRBJ1-1; unclear D gene. Per germline, CDR1 SGHDT and CDR2 YYEEEE. The CDR3 covers 14 residues. V was pared by 0 bases and J by 5 bases, with 11 bases between. The CDR3 region is CASSLDLGGTEAFF. The CDR3 DNA follows: TGTGCCAGCAGCTTGGATCTGGGTGGGACTGAAGCTTTCTTT.

A few counts support this clone. The gene calls are TRBV30 and TRBJ1-5; TRBD1 matches at 10 bases. The CDR3 is 14 residues long. With V trimmed by 5 bases and J by 5 bases, 6 bases remained unmatched. In germline, CDR1 is GTSNPN, CDR2 SVGIG (reference sequence). CDR3 DNA sequence: TGTGCCTGGTCTGCGACAGGGGGCGATCAGCCCCAGCATTTT. Encoded protein: CAWSATGGDQPQHF.

This clone was recorded a few times. This sequence joins TRBV18 and TRBJ1-2; a weak D match, TRBD1 (5 bases). The V and J ends lost 3 bases and 4 bases respectively, with 9 bases between them. Germline CDR1 KGHSH, CDR2 LQKENI. CDR3 length: 13 residues. The CDR3 is CASSPGRIYGYTF. Here the CDR3 DNA reads TGTGCCAGCTCACCGGGACGGATCTATGGCTACACCTTC.

This chain links TRBV7-9 with TRBJ1-1; D remains unclear. V was trimmed by 1 base and J by 1 base, leaving 4 bases between them. This CDR3 has 13 amino acids. CDR1 is SEHNR, CDR2 FQNEAQ, per germline (reference sequence). CDR3 sequence (DNA): TGTGCCAGCAGCTTAGTGTGGAACACTGAAGCTTTCTTT. Translation gives CASSLVWNTEAFF.

V and J are TRBV5-1 and TRBJ1-1, with D unresolved. CDR1 and CDR2 (germline): SGHRS, YFSETQ. The ends were cut back, 0 bases at V and 5 bases at J, with 11 bases in the middle. There are 14 residues in the CDR3. Written as DNA, the CDR3 is TGCGCCAGCAGCTTGGCCGGGGAAAGGACTGAAGCTTTCTTT. Amino acid sequence: CASSLAGERTEAFF.

The chain joins TRBV10-3 to TRBJ1-2; D unresolved. The germline V and J ends were trimmed by 3 bases and 4 bases, with 12 bases remaining between them. The CDR3 is 14 amino acids. The germline V gene has CDR1 ENHRY and CDR2 SYGVKD. CDR3: CAISDTSLSYGYTF. CDR3 DNA sequence: TGTGCCATCAGTGATACCAGTTTGTCCTATGGCTACACCTTC.

CDR3 loop: CASSLGQGAEAFF. CDR3 sequence (DNA): TGTGCCAGCAGCCTGGGACAGGGTGCTGAAGCTTTCTTT. V gene TRBV7-3 combines with J gene TRBJ1-1; 9 bases are shared with TRBD1. CDR1 SGHTA and CDR2 FQGTGA come from the germline V gene. The length of the CDR3 is 13 residues. V lost 5 bases, J lost 6 bases, and 4 bases stayed unmatched.

Comments on this clone: Other DNA sequences of this sample code for an identical CDR3. The V gene is TRBV2, the J gene TRBJ1-5; D is ambiguous. The V and J ends lost 5 bases and 4 bases respectively, with 6 bases between them. Germline V gives CDR1 SNHLY, CDR2 FYNNEI. The CDR3 loop spans 12 amino acids. In DNA form, the CDR3 reads TGTGCCAGCAGTCGAGGGAATCAGCCCCAGCATTTT. It encodes CASSRGNQPQHF.

In DNA form, the CDR3 reads TGCGCCAGCAAAGTAGCGGGAGTGAAGGAGACCCAGTACTTC. Encoded protein: CASKVAGVKETQYF. V and J are TRBV10-1 and TRBJ2-5; the match to TRBD2 covers 9 bases. The V and J ends lost 7 bases and 5 bases, in that order; junction bases with no gene match: 8. The CDR3 contains 14 residues. Per germline, CDR1 WNHNN and CDR2 SYGVQD (reference sequence).

There are many counts of this clone. The V and J genes are TRBV5-1 and TRBJ1-1; 9 bases match TRBD1. Per the germline V gene, CDR1 is SGHRS and CDR2 is YFSETQ. There are 14 residues in the CDR3. V lost 7 bases and J lost 5; bases outside the gene matches: 9. This chain's CDR3 is CASAGTGLSTEAFF. The DNA for the CDR3 is TGCGCCAGCGCCGGGACAGGGTTGAGTACTGAAGCTTTCTTT.

The chain recombines TRBV5-6 with TRBJ2-6; D might be TRBD1 (6 bases). V was pared by 4 bases and J by 4 bases, with 18 bases between. The germline V gene has CDR1 SGHDT and CDR2 YYEEEE. The CDR3 sequence is 17 residues long. The CDR3 sequence: CASSPGLQGSGANVLTF. CDR3 nucleotides: TGTGCCAGCAGCCCTGGCCTCCAGGGGTCGGGGGCCAACGTCCTGACTTTC.

This rearrangement joins TRBV5-6 to TRBJ2-3; TRBD2 agrees at 10 bases. With V trimmed by 2 bases and J by 0 bases, 3 bases remained unmatched. There are 16 residues in the CDR3. Germline CDR1 is SGHDT and CDR2 is YYEEEE. CDR3 protein: CASSFRLAGSTDTQYF. In DNA, the CDR3 is TGTGCCAGCAGCTTTCGACTAGCGGGTAGCACAGATACGCAGTATTTT. The whole variable domain, remainder taken from reference TRBV5-6 and TRBJ2-3, is DAGVTQSPTHLIKTRGQQVTLRCSPKSGHDTVSWYQQALGQGPQFIFQYYEEEERQRGNFPDRFSGHQFPNYSSELNVNALLLGDSALYLCASSFRLAGSTDTQYFGPGTRLTVL.

This chain connects TRBV4-2 to TRBJ2-1; 9 nucleotides align to TRBD1. Trimming cost V 3 bases and J 9 bases; bases outside gene matches: 15. The CDR3 totals 17 residues. Germline V gene lookup returns CDR1 LGHNA and CDR2 YNFKEQ. CDR3 coding DNA: TGTGCCAGCAGCCACTCCCTCACCTGGACAGGGGAGGGTGAGCAGTTCTTC. It yields the protein CASSHSLTWTGEGEQFF.

A note on this clone: A much larger clone is a single base away; this may be a read error. The chain recombines TRBV27 with TRBJ2-5; D not certain. This CDR3 has 12 residues. The V gene lost 6 bases and the J gene lost 0 bases, with 5 bases spanning the gap. Germline values: CDR1 MNHEY, CDR2 SMNVEV (reference sequence). CDR3 bases: TGTGCCAGCAGCCCCTACCAAGAGACCCAGTACTTC. This sequence encodes CASSPYQETQYF.

The genes are TRBV11-2 and TRBJ2-2; no definite D call. This CDR3 has 12 amino acids. V dropped 5 bases and J dropped 4 bases, with 5 bases sitting between them. From germline, CDR1 is SGHAT and CDR2 FQNNGV. The DNA of the CDR3 is TGTGCCAGCAGCATCGGCACCGGGGAGCTGTTTTTT. Its translation: CASSIGTGELFF.

The chain uses TRBV28 and TRBJ1-4; D possibly corresponds to TRBD1 (5 bases). The V gene lost 6 bases and the J gene lost 5 bases, with 13 bases spanning the gap. The CDR3 is made up of 14 amino acids. Germline CDR1 is MDHEN and CDR2 is SYDVKM. This CDR3 reads CASSPAGPNEKLFF. The CDR3 DNA is TGTGCCAGCAGCCCCGCGGGGCCGAATGAAAAACTGTTTTTT.

The chain combines TRBV10-3 with TRBJ1-1; possible D gene TRBD1, 5 bases. The CDR3 loop spans 15 amino acids. Looked up from germline, CDR1 is ENHRY and CDR2 is SYGVKD. V shed 4 bases and J shed 5 bases, with 17 bases lying between them. The CDR3 protein is CAISGQGSWGTEAFF. The CDR3 DNA is TGTGCCATCAGTGGCCAGGGTTCCTGGGGGACTGAAGCTTTCTTT.

This sequence joins TRBV18 and TRBJ2-5; D is ambiguous. V was pared by 2 bases and J by 5 bases, with 12 bases between. This CDR3 spans 14 amino acids. Per the germline V gene, CDR1 is KGHSH and CDR2 is LQKENI. The DNA of the CDR3 is TGTGCCAGCTCACCAAAAGGGAATCAGGAGACCCAGTACTTC. This sequence encodes CASSPKGNQETQYF. The full variable domain, rest sourced from reference TRBV18 and TRBJ2-5, is NAGVMQNPRHLVRRRGQEARLRCSPMKGHSHVYWYRQLPEEGLKFMVYLQKENIIDESGMPKERFSAEFPKEGPSILRIQQVVRGDSAAYFCASSPKGNQETQYFGPGTRLLVL.

The chain has TRBV11-2 and TRBJ2-7; possible D gene TRBD1, 6 bases. CDR1 is SGHAT, CDR2 FQNNGV, per germline. The CDR3 extends over 14 amino acids. Trimming removed 1 base from V and 3 bases from J, with 10 bases in between. The DNA of the CDR3 is TGTGCCAGCAGCTTAGGCAGGGGCGGCTACGAGCAGTACTTC. As protein: CASSLGRGGYEQYF. The full variable domain, with the rest looked up from reference TRBV11-2 and TRBJ2-7, is EAGVAQSPRYKIIEKRQSVAFWCNPISGHATLYWYQQILGQGPKLLIQFQNNGVVDDSQLPKDRFSAERLKGVDSTLKIQPAKLEDSAVYLCASSLGRGGYEQYFGPGTRLTVT.

The chain uses TRBV7-9 and TRBJ2-5; D unresolved. Germline CDR1 and CDR2: SEHNR and FQNEAQ (reference sequence). Between the trimmed V and J ends, which lost 0 bases and 4 bases, there was a span of 6 bases. CDR3 length equals 13 residues. The CDR3 reads CASSLAVVETQYF. The CDR3 DNA sequence: TGTGCCAGCAGCTTAGCCGTAGTAGAGACCCAGTACTTC.

The V and J genes are TRBV7-9 and TRBJ1-5; 9 bases fit TRBD1. J gave up 0 bases and V 5 bases, and 8 bases lay outside the gene matches. CDR1 is SEHNR and CDR2 is FQNEAQ in the germline V gene (reference sequence). This CDR3 spans 17 amino acids. The CDR3, as DNA: TGTGCCAGCAGCCCCGGGACAGGGTATGATAGCAATCAGCCCCAGCATTTT. It translates to CASSPGTGYDSNQPQHF.

As for this clone: Other nucleotide sequences from this sample produce the same CDR3. This chain uses TRBV5-1 with TRBJ2-5; no reliable D call. The CDR3 has 12 residues. Germline-derived CDR1 and CDR2 are SGHRS and YFSETQ. Trimming removed 0 bases at V and 5 bases at J, with 5 bases between. The CDR3 here is CASSLAGETQYF. CDR3 DNA sequence: TGCGCCAGCAGCTTGGCCGGGGAGACCCAGTACTTC.

The chain joins TRBV7-2 to TRBJ2-3; 7 bases are a match to TRBD2. Germline trimming cut 5 bases from V and 3 bases from J; bases unmatched to any gene: 8. CDR3 length: 15 residues. CDR1 is SGHTA and CDR2 is FQGNSA in the germline V gene. In DNA, the CDR3 is TGTGCCAGCAGCCCTCGAGCGGGAAGGACAGATACGCAGTATTTT. Protein sequence: CASSPRAGRTDTQYF.

The chain carries TRBV9 and TRBJ2-5; 10 positions match TRBD1. The V segment lost 3 bases and the J segment 4 bases; nucleotides outside the gene matches: 3. This CDR3 contains 14 residues. Looked up from germline, CDR1 is SGDLS and CDR2 is YYNGEE. This chain's CDR3 is CASSGGQGVETQYF. CDR3 sequence (DNA): TGTGCCAGCAGCGGAGGACAGGGGGTAGAGACCCAGTACTTC.

This clone was found once. This chain joins TRBV28 and TRBJ1-2; 7 nucleotides match TRBD1. Germline CDR1 and CDR2: MDHEN and SYDVKM. The J segment lost 0 bases and the V segment lost 6 bases, leaving 4 bases of the junction unmatched. The CDR3 has 14 amino acids. As DNA, the CDR3 is TGTGCCAGCAGGGGGGACAGCGCTAACTATGGCTACACCTTC. Encoded protein: CASRGDSANYGYTF.

This chain uses TRBV2 with TRBJ2-3; D not resolved. CDR3 length: 13 amino acids. Trimming cost V 8 bases and J 5 bases, with 14 bases left between them. The germline V gene encodes CDR1 SNHLY and CDR2 FYNNEI. CDR3 DNA: TGTGCCAGCCTCCTAGAGGAAGTAGATACGCAGTATTTT. Its translation: CASLLEEVDTQYF.

This clone was seen more than once but under ten times. V gene TRBV4-2 combines with J gene TRBJ2-1, with TRBD2 matching over 12 bases. The CDR3 has 15 amino acids. Trimming cost V 4 bases and J 5 bases; bases outside gene matches: 3. The V gene's germline CDR1 is LGHNA and CDR2 YNFKEQ. CDR3 DNA: TGTGCCAGCAGCCCCAGACTAGCGGGAGACAATGAGCAGTTCTTC. As protein: CASSPRLAGDNEQFF.

As DNA, the CDR3 is TGTGCCAGCAGCTTCTCTAGCGGGAGGGGAGAGCAGTACTTC. It translates to CASSFSSGRGEQYF. This chain joins TRBV28 and TRBJ2-7; 12 bases line up with TRBD2. Trimming removed 6 bases from V and 7 bases from J; junction bases left unmatched: 7. The CDR3 has 14 amino acids. From germline, CDR1 is MDHEN and CDR2 SYDVKM.